This entry describes one T cell receptor beta chain. Its recognized antigen is unknown. No much larger clonotype is one base removed from it; base qualities were not supplied. The CDR3 runs 16 residues from the cysteine to the phenylalanine. Left in the record is the CDR3 DNA by itself, 48 bases read in frame from the first base. The germline V gene (reference sequence) specifies SGHNT as CDR1 and YYREEE as CDR2. Trimming costs V 0 bases and J 4 bases, and their ends lie 11 bases apart. This specimen belongs to a study of ipilimumab plus nivolumab after autologous stem cell transplantation (dated by TCRdb to about 2021). For the study in its entirety: Trial patients received a median of about five ipilimumab doses and fewer than 10 nivolumab doses. The trial enrolled patients with high-risk diffuse large B cell lymphoma, mature T cell lymphoma, or multiple myeloma undergoing autologous transplant. The myeloma cohort included high-risk transplant-naive patients and patients relapsing within 3 years of a first autologous transplant. The intent-to-treat population of the trial was made up of thirty-five patients. Broader findings and caveats from the paper: The authors concluded that combined checkpoint inhibition appeared tolerable when used as consolidation after transplant. The authors stated that profiles of the T cell receptor repertoire, regulatory T cell phenotype and gut microbiota provided a biologic rationale for studying this approach further.

Checkpoint therapy was initiated 14 to 28 days after autologous transplant, and ipilimumab was administered at 1 mg/kg intravenously on day 1 of selected weeks. Nivolumab was given at 3 mg/kg intravenously on day 1 of weeks 1, 4, 7, 10, and every two weeks through week 26. This Phase Ib clinical trial tested ipilimumab plus nivolumab, a combined checkpoint inhibition, as consolidation after autologous stem cell transplantation. To prepare the library, the immunoSEQ multiplex PCR assay was applied. The source is immuneACCESS, and TCRdb retained only in-frame sequences with V and J called. Part of the clones is not carried over; for the studies checked, unresolved V genes explain less than half of this, and the remainder is unexplained. For this sample there are over 35,000 clones; 90% to 95% appear just once. Clones ranked in the top ten supply over 0.85% of the sample.

The clonotype comes from a male donor with multiple myeloma. Sequencing used PBMCs, obtained in a trial of ipilimumab plus nivolumab as post-transplant consolidation. Recombination connected TRBV5-4 to TRBJ1-6; no D gene can be assigned with confidence. The CDR3 is CASSLAGDRYNSPLHF. At the DNA level, the sequence is TGTGCCAGCAGCTTGGCCGGGGATAGGTATAATTCACCCCTCCACTTT.